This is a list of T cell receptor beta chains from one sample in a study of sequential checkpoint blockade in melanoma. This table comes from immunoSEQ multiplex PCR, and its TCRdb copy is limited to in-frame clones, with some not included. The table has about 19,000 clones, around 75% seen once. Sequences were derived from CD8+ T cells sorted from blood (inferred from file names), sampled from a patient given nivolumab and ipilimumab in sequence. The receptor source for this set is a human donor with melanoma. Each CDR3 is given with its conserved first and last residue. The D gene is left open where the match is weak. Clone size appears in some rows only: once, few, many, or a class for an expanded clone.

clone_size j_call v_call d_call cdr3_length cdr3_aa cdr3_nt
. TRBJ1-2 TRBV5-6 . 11 CASSWDTGYTF TGTGCCAGCAGCTGGGACACTGGCTACACCTTC
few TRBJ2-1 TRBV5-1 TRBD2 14 CASSSAGGYNEQFF TGCGCCAGCAGCTCAGCGGGAGGGTACAATGAGCAGTTCTTC
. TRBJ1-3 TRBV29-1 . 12 CSVGLSGNTIYF TGCAGCGTTGGTCTCTCTGGAAACACCATATATTTT
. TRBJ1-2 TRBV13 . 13 CASSLNRNYGYTF TGTGCCAGCAGCTTAAACAGGAACTATGGCTACACCTTC
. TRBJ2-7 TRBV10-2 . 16 CASSLPLDRPYDEQYF TGCGCCAGCAGTTTACCCTTAGACAGGCCCTACGACGAGCAGTACTTC
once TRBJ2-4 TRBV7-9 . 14 CASSALLAKNIQYF TGTGCCAGCAGCGCCCTACTAGCCAAAAACATTCAGTACTTC
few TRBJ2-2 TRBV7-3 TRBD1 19 CASSSTGTGPYPGTGELFF TGTGCCAGCAGCTCCACCGGGACAGGCCCTTATCCGGGGACCGGGGAGCTGTTTTTT
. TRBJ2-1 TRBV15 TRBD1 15 CATSSLTGSYNEQFF TGTGCCACCAGCAGCCTGACAGGGTCCTACAATGAGCAGTTCTTC
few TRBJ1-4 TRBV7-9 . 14 CASSLSASNEKLFF TGTGCCAGCAGCCTTTCCGCCAGTAATGAAAAACTGTTTTTT
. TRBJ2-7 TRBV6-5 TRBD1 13 CATGDRGLGEQYF TGTGCCACCGGGGACAGGGGACTGGGCGAGCAGTACTTC
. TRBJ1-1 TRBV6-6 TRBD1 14 CASTIVDRGPEAFF TGTGCCAGCACGATCGTCGACAGGGGGCCTGAAGCTTTCTTT
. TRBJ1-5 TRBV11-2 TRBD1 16 CASSLDWGTGDQPQHF TGTGCCAGCAGCTTAGATTGGGGAACAGGGGATCAGCCCCAGCATTTT
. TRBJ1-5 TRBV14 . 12 CASSQAGQPQHF TGTGCCAGCAGCCAAGCAGGGCAGCCCCAGCATTTT
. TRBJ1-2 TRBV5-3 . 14 CARSLVQVNYGYTF TGTGCCAGAAGCTTGGTTCAGGTCAACTATGGCTACACCTTC
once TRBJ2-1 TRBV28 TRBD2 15 CASRGGLRGYNEQFF TGTGCCAGCAGGGGCGGGTTGCGGGGGTACAATGAGCAGTTCTTC
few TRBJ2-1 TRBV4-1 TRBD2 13 CASSSRILAEQFF TGTGCCAGCAGCTCGCGCATACTAGCGGAGCAGTTCTTC
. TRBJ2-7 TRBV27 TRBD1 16 CASSLRLGGGTGEQYF TGTGCCAGCAGTTTACGGCTGGGGGGAGGGACAGGGGAGCAGTACTTC
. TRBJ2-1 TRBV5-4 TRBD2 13 CASSSRILAEQFF TGTGCCAGCAGCTCGCGCATACTAGCGGAGCAGTTCTTC
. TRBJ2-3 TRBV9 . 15 CASSVVGASTDTQYF TGTGCCAGCAGCGTAGTCGGTGCGAGCACAGATACGCAGTATTTT
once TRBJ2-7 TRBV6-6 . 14 CASRPRLSSYEQYF TGTGCCAGCAGGCCCAGGTTGAGCTCCTACGAGCAGTACTTC
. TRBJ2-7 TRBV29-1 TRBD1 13 CSVVWDRTYEQYF TGCAGCGTTGTCTGGGACAGAACATACGAGCAGTACTTC
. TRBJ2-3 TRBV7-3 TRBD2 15 CASSPLGGATDTQYF TGTGCCAGCAGCCCCCTCGGGGGGGCCACAGATACGCAGTATTTT